Sequencing of this T cell receptor (beta chain) was carried out in a study of T-cell memory formation after mild COVID-19. Study-level findings and limits: Clones that shrank (day 15 to 85) were balanced CD4/CD8, whereas later expanders leaned CD4+.

The V gene lost 4 bases and the J gene lost 2 bases, with 9 bases spanning the gap. Germline lookup yields CDR1 LNHDA and CDR2 SQIVND (reference sequence). The length of the CDR3 is 13 residues. TCRdb recomputed calls from the 5' RACE reads with MiXCR, one row per CDR3 protein. The data contain about 190,000 distinct CDR3 sequences, 27% of them seen just once; the ten biggest clones take up 9.5% to 12%. Of note for this clonotype: No antigen is known for it.

V and J are TRBV19 and TRBJ2-7; possibly TRBD1 or TRBD2 for D (5 bases each). This TCR was recovered from an adult woman who had mild COVID-19 (a few samples of this study predate the infection). Cell type and time point are not known. Sequencing was carried out using PBMCs or a T cell subset sorted from them (not recorded which). CDR3 nucleotide sequence: TGTGCCAGTAGTAATCCGGGACCCTACGAGCAGTACTTC. As protein: CASSNPGPYEQYF.